This TCR beta chain was recovered during a study of shared clonotypes between healthy human individuals. Deep level was the assay's run setting. This table comes from immunoSEQ multiplex PCR, and its TCRdb copy is limited to in-frame clones, with some not included. The table lists about 2 million clones, approximately 94% of them singletons. CD45RO negativity and positive selection for CCR7 defined naive CD8 cells, a population that excluded terminally differentiated effector memory CD45RA+ cells. This CDR3 spans 13 amino acids. The V and J ends lost 1 base and 0 bases respectively, with 4 bases between them. Germline assignment: CDR1 SGHDT and CDR2 YYEEEE.

The chain combines TRBV5-6 with TRBJ1-1, with D uncertain. Sequences were obtained from naive CD8+ T cells sorted from blood. The sequence was obtained from a man aged 18 to 35 in good health. CDR3 sequence (DNA): TGTGCCAGCAGCTTGCTAGTGAACACTGAAGCTTTCTTT. Translating it yields CASSLLVNTEAFF. Based on the CDR3 plus reference TRBV5-6 and TRBJ1-1, the full variable domain is DAGVTQSPTHLIKTRGQQVTLRCSPKSGHDTVSWYQQALGQGPQFIFQYYEEEERQRGNFPDRFSGHQFPNYSSELNVNALLLGDSALYLCASSLLVNTEAFFGQGTRLTVV.